This TCR beta chain is drawn from a study of T cells in Graves' hyperthyroidism and ophthalmopathy. General study results and limits: In the blood, most expanded thyroid clonotypes above 0.001 appeared as well.

Newly diagnosed patients aged 18 to 65 had hyperthyroidism of under 2 months' duration. Uncontrolled infection, other autoimmune disease, pregnancy or lactation disqualified patients from enrolment. PBMCs were collected from a roughly 9.7 ml volume of fresh peripheral blood. TCR beta CDR3 sequences were amplified from RNA transcripts. A set of HTBI primers served as the primers for a first-round RT-PCR of the TCR CDR3. TCRdb reprocessed the multiplex PCR reads with MiXCR, giving one entry per CDR3 protein. The table lists fewer than 350,000 distinct CDR3 sequences, roughly 15% of them singletons. Per the germline V gene, CDR1 is ENHRY and CDR2 is SYGVKD. The V gene lost 6 bases and the J gene lost 1 base, with 8 bases spanning the gap. The CDR3 covers 13 residues. Regarding this clonotype: Its antigen is as yet unknown. This may be a read error, as it is one base from a much larger clone. Likely a read error: the CDR3 ends without its conserved phenylalanine or tryptophan.

The V gene is TRBV10-3, the J gene TRBJ2-3; D is ambiguous. This clonotype originated in a woman between 45 and 60 years old with Graves' hyperthyroidism that later progressed to Graves' ophthalmopathy. The source material was blood. The CDR3 coding sequence is TGTGCCATCAGACTAACCGGCACAGATACGCAGTATTGT. Protein: CAIRLTGTDTQYC.